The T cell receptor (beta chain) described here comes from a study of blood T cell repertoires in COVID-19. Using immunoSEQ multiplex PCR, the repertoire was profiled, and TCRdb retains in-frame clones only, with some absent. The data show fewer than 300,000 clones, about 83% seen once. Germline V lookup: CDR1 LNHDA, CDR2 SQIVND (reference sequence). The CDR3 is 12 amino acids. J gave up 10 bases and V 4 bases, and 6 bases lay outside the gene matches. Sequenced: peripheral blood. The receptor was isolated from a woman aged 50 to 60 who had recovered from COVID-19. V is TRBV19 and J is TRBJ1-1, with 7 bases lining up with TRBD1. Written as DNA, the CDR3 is TGTGCCAGTAGTAACCACAGGGGAAGAGCTTTCTTT. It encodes CASSNHRGRAFF.